These 16 T cell receptor beta chains were all obtained from the same sample, sequenced in a study of T cell responses to AZD1222 COVID-19 vaccine. Clones were sequenced by immunoSEQ multiplex PCR, and TCRdb holds only the in-frame ones, with some missing. The repertoire has more than 95,000 clones, 88% of them found once; the top ten carry over 6.5%. The sequenced sample was peripheral blood, obtained on day 0 of AZD1222 vaccination. The receptors come from an adult in good health.

CDR3 nucleotides: TGCACCAGCAGCCCCGGGGGGACAGAGAACACTGAAGCTTTCTTT. Its protein product is CTSSPGGTENTEAFF. V gene TRBV1 combines with J gene TRBJ1-1. TRBV1 is designated a pseudogene. CDR3 length: 15 amino acids.

The rearrangement joins TRBV9 to TRBJ1-5, with D possibly being TRBD1 (6 bases). Germline V gene lookup returns CDR1 SGDLS and CDR2 YYNGEE. The CDR3 spans 14 residues. V dropped 3 bases and J dropped 6 bases, with 13 bases sitting between them. The CDR3 protein is CASSGGGVPQPQHF. CDR3 in DNA: TGTGCCAGCAGCGGAGGGGGGGTGCCTCAGCCCCAGCATTTT. The full variable domain, with the rest looked up from reference TRBV9 and TRBJ1-5, is DSGVTQTPKHLITATGQRVTLRCSPRSGDLSVYWYQQSLDQGLQFLIQYYNGEERAKGNILERFSAQQFPDLHSELNLSSLELGDSALYFCASSGGGVPQPQHFGDGTRLSIL.

The chain combines TRBV12-1 with TRBJ1-1. TRBV12-1 is tagged as a pseudogene. The CDR3 loop spans 13 amino acids. CDR3 loop: CASSPVGTDEAFF. CDR3 nucleotide sequence: TGTGCCAGCAGCCCCGTTGGGACCGATGAAGCTTTCTTT.

The CDR3 region has the DNA TGTGCCAGCAGTTTTAGCTTTACCGGGGAGCTGTTTTTT. It translates to CASSFSFTGELFF. The chain recombines TRBV27 with TRBJ2-2, with unresolved D. Germline-derived CDR1 and CDR2 are MNHEY and SMNVEV (reference sequence). V gave up 3 bases and J gave up 5 bases, with 7 bases separating them. The CDR3 loop spans 13 amino acids.

The genes are TRBV7-2 and TRBJ1-2, with D tentatively TRBD1 (5 bases). This CDR3 comprises 13 residues. CDR1 and CDR2 (germline): SGHTA, FQGNSA. Deletions cut 2 bases from V and 8 bases from J, with 12 bases between. The CDR3 nucleotides read TGTGCCAGCAGCTTATCCCAGACAGCGGGCTACACCTTC. It encodes CASSLSQTAGYTF. The full variable domain, its missing parts supplied by reference TRBV7-2 and TRBJ1-2, is GAGVSQSPSNKVTEKGKDVELRCDPISGHTALYWYRQSLGQGLEFLIYFQGNSAPDKSGLPSDRFSAERTGGSVSTLTIQRTQQEDSAVYLCASSLSQTAGYTFGSGTRLTVV.

J is TRBJ1-5 and V is TRBV24-1, with TRBD1 identical over 8 bases. Trimming cost V 4 bases and J 6 bases; bases outside gene matches: 7. This CDR3 has 15 residues. CDR1 is KGHDR, CDR2 SFDVKD, per germline. The CDR3 loop reads CATSDRQGWGQPQHF. CDR3 in DNA: TGTGCCACCAGTGACCGACAGGGGTGGGGTCAGCCCCAGCATTTT.

This clone occurred once. The CDR3 sequence is CASSISGPPDTQYF. The DNA for the CDR3 is TGTGCCAGTAGTATTTCGGGACCACCAGATACGCAGTATTTT. This chain uses TRBV19 with TRBJ2-3, with D perhaps matching TRBD1 or TRBD2 (5 bases each). The CDR3 consists of 14 residues. V was clipped by 3 bases and J by 4 bases, with 11 bases between them. CDR1 LNHDA and CDR2 SQIVND come from the germline V gene (reference sequence). Using reference TRBV19 and TRBJ2-3 for the parts outside the CDR3, the full variable domain is DGGITQSPKYLFRKEGQNVTLSCEQNLNHDAMYWYRQDPGQGLRLIYYSQIVNDFQKGDIAEGYSVSREKKESFPLTVTSAQKNPTAFYLCASSISGPPDTQYFGPGTRLTVL.

The chain employs TRBV7-9 and TRBJ1-1, with a weak D call TRBD1 (5 bases). The V gene lost 0 bases and the J gene lost 6 bases, with 11 bases spanning the gap. Germline assignment: CDR1 SEHNR and CDR2 FQNEAQ (reference sequence). The CDR3 runs to 14 residues. In nucleotides, the CDR3 is TGTGCCAGCAGCTTAGCAGGGACCCTACCTGAAGCTTTCTTT. This translates into CASSLAGTLPEAFF.

The V gene is TRBV3-1 (or the pseudogene TRBV3-2), the J gene TRBJ2-3; perhaps TRBD2 as D (6 bases). Trimming pared 7 bases from V and 0 bases from J, leaving 8 bases between. The CDR3 is made up of 13 amino acids. Germline loops: CDR1 LGHDT, CDR2 YNNKEL (reference sequence). The CDR3 reads CASMLASTDTQYF. CDR3 sequence (DNA): TGTGCCAGCATGCTAGCGAGCACAGATACGCAGTATTTT.

This clone came up a few times. The rearrangement links TRBV28 to TRBJ1-2; D possibly corresponds to TRBD1 (6 bases). Germline CDR1 and CDR2: MDHEN and SYDVKM. The CDR3 length is 16 residues. Trimming removed 4 bases at V and 3 bases at J, with 18 bases between. The DNA for the CDR3 is TGTGCCAGCAGTTCCGACTCTGGACAGTTTGACTATGGCTACACCTTC. It is translated as CASSSDSGQFDYGYTF.

The chain couples TRBV7-2 to TRBJ1-1; possible D gene TRBD1, 5 bases. The germline gives CDR1 SGHTA, CDR2 FQGNSA. The CDR3 loop spans 11 amino acids. Trimming stripped 6 bases from V and 8 bases from J, with 10 bases between. The CDR3 region is CASSPRQEAFF. CDR3 DNA: TGTGCCAGCAGTCCGAGACAGGAAGCTTTCTTT.

CDR3 loop: CASRSGSTDTQYF. The CDR3 DNA reads as TGTGCCAGTAGGTCCGGGTCCACAGATACGCAGTATTTT. This chain links TRBV19 with TRBJ2-3; D not resolved. The CDR3 has 13 amino acids. The V end was cut by 6 bases, the J end by 2 bases, with 9 bases between. The germline CDR1 and CDR2 sequences are LNHDA and SQIVND (reference sequence).

V gene TRBV21-1 combines with J gene TRBJ2-2; whether TRBD2, the table's D call, matches the DNA was not checked. TRBV21-1 is flagged as a pseudogene. The CDR3 contains 14 residues. The CDR3 DNA is TGTGCCAGCAGCAAAGACTGTAACACCGGGGAGCTGTTTTTT. Its protein product is CASSKDCNTGELFF.

The chain employs TRBV7-3 and TRBJ2-3, with D possibly TRBD2 on 6 matching bases. V was cut by 5 bases and J by 0 bases, with 15 bases left in between. Germline V gives CDR1 SGHTA, CDR2 FQGTGA. CDR3 length equals 16 residues. The CDR3 DNA reads TGTGCCAGCAGCCCAGGGACTGTCCGAAGCACAGATACGCAGTATTTT. As protein: CASSPGTVRSTDTQYF.

The rearrangement uses TRBV7-9 and TRBJ1-5; 7 nucleotides align to TRBD1. The CDR3 length is 16 residues. V was pared by 3 bases and J by 3 bases, with 8 bases of the junction left unmatched. Germline V lookup: CDR1 SEHNR, CDR2 FQNEAQ (reference sequence). CDR3 amino acids: CASSLFRGGLNQPQHF. The CDR3 nucleotides read TGTGCCAGCAGCTTGTTCAGGGGGGGGCTCAATCAGCCCCAGCATTTT.

The chain combines TRBV7-2 with TRBJ2-7; no clear D gene. In germline, CDR1 is SGHTA, CDR2 FQGNSA. V lost 5 bases, J lost 8 bases, and 25 bases lay in between. There are 16 residues in the CDR3. CDR3 amino acids: CASSVGPALFLTKQYF. CDR3 DNA: TGTGCCAGCAGCGTAGGACCAGCCCTCTTTCTTACGAAGCAGTACTTC. Supplemented by reference TRBV7-2 and TRBJ2-7, the full variable domain reads GAGVSQSPSNKVTEKGKDVELRCDPISGHTALYWYRQSLGQGLEFLIYFQGNSAPDKSGLPSDRFSAERTGGSVSTLTIQRTQQEDSAVYLCASSVGPALFLTKQYFGPGTRLTVT.